Below, 25 T cell receptor beta chains from the same sample are listed, as sequenced in a study of blood T cell repertoires in COVID-19. Libraries were prepared by immunoSEQ multiplex PCR; TCRdb keeps only in-frame clonotypes and omits some of them. This table holds hundreds of thousands of clones, 70% to 90% found once. Sequenced: peripheral blood. Receptors originate from a woman aged 45-65 years with COVID-19, enrolled during active disease.

The chain links TRBV18 to TRBJ1-1; D call uncertain. This CDR3 has 15 amino acids. Germline values: CDR1 KGHSH, CDR2 LQKENI. V lost 3 bases, J lost 3 bases, and 14 bases lay in between. Here the CDR3 reads CASSPLGGRDTEAFF. The CDR3 region has the DNA TGTGCCAGCTCACCCCTAGGAGGCCGGGACACTGAAGCTTTCTTT.

This chain links TRBV12-3 or TRBV12-4 with TRBJ2-7; 10 nucleotides line up with TRBD1. V lost 1 base and J lost 6; bases outside the gene matches: 0. The CDR3 is 13 amino acids. The CDR3 region has the DNA TGTGCCAGCAGTTTAGGGGACAGGGGCGAGCAGTACTTC. Translation gives CASSLGDRGEQYF.

This clone was observed a single time. The gene calls are TRBV19 and TRBJ1-2; 7 bases match TRBD1. Germline trimming cut 9 bases from V and 5 bases from J; bases unmatched to any gene: 6. The germline gives CDR1 LNHDA, CDR2 SQIVND (reference sequence). The CDR3 runs 12 residues. CDR3 region: CASQGDTYGYTF. The CDR3 bases are TGTGCCAGCCAGGGGGACACATATGGCTACACCTTC.

A few counts support this clone. The V call is TRBV7-9, the J call TRBJ1-6; weak D call: TRBD1 (6 bases). Per germline, CDR1 SEHNR and CDR2 FQNEAQ (reference sequence). Trimming stripped 1 base from V and 5 bases from J, with 6 bases between. The length of the CDR3 is 14 residues. The CDR3 here is CASSLGQDNSPLHF. CDR3 bases: TGTGCCAGCAGCTTAGGACAGGATAATTCACCCCTCCACTTT.

J is TRBJ1-5 and V is TRBV27; possible D gene TRBD1, 5 bases. The CDR3 is 15 amino acids. The V and J ends lost 0 bases and 2 bases respectively, with 8 bases between them. Per germline, CDR1 MNHEY and CDR2 SMNVEV (reference sequence). The CDR3 DNA is TGTGCCAGCAGTTTATCAGGGGCGGGCAATCAGCCCCAGCATTTT. Its protein product is CASSLSGAGNQPQHF.

The rearrangement uses TRBV3-1 (or the pseudogene TRBV3-2) and TRBJ2-1, with 7 positions matching TRBD1. Germline trimming cut 1 base from V and 3 bases from J; bases unmatched to any gene: 3. The CDR3 has 15 amino acids. CDR1 is LGHDT, CDR2 YNNKEL, per germline (reference sequence). The CDR3 reads CASSQGGTVYNEQFF. The CDR3 DNA reads as TGTGCCAGCAGCCAAGGTGGGACAGTCTACAATGAGCAGTTCTTC.

The J gene is TRBJ1-5, the V gene TRBV6-5, with 8 bases fitting TRBD1. The junction had 6 bases not matched to a gene; V was cut back by 4 bases and J by 7 bases. CDR1 and CDR2 from the germline V gene are MNHEY and SVGAGI. The CDR3 runs 14 residues. CDR3 nucleotide sequence: TGTGCCAGCAGTTCGCAGGGGGCGAGGCAGCCCCAGCATTTT. Its protein is CASSSQGARQPQHF.

V gene TRBV5-1 combines with J gene TRBJ1-2; 7 bases line up with TRBD1. V lost 4 bases, J lost 4 bases, and 10 bases stayed unmatched. The germline CDR1 and CDR2 sequences are SGHRS and YFSETQ. The CDR3 runs to 15 residues. Here the CDR3 DNA reads TGCGCCAGCAGCGAACACGGGACAGCAGCCTATGGCTACACCTTC. Its translation: CASSEHGTAAYGYTF.

The rearrangement joins TRBV25-1 to TRBJ1-1; TRBD1 agrees at 9 bases. The CDR3 totals 15 residues. Germline V lookup: CDR1 MGHDK, CDR2 SYGVNS. J gave up 4 bases and V 6 bases, and 9 bases lay outside the gene matches. Written as DNA, the CDR3 is TGTGCCAGCAGCATGGTCGGGACAGGGATCACTGAAGCTTTCTTT. Translating it yields CASSMVGTGITEAFF. Full variable domain (remainder filled in from reference TRBV25-1 and TRBJ1-1): EADIYQTPRYLVIGTGKKITLECSQTMGHDKMYWYQQDPGMELHLIHYSYGVNSTEKGDLSSESTVSRIRTEHFPLTLESARPSHTSQYLCASSMVGTGITEAFFGQGTRLTVV.

The CDR3 sequence is CASSPRRDTQGNEQFF. The CDR3 bases are TGTGCCAGCTCACCCCGCCGGGACACCCAAGGCAATGAGCAGTTCTTC. The chain employs TRBV18 and TRBJ2-1, with a tentative D call TRBD1 (6 bases). Germline V gene sequence: CDR1 KGHSH, CDR2 LQKENI. The V end lost 3 bases, the J end lost 6 bases, and 18 bases lay between the germline ends. The CDR3 extends over 16 amino acids.

The chain is built from TRBV28 and TRBJ1-5; D gene uncertain. The CDR3 consists of 15 residues. Germline V gene data show CDR1 as MDHEN and CDR2 as SYDVKM. The V end lost 2 bases, the J end lost 0 bases, and 8 bases lay between the germline ends. CDR3 bases: TGTGCCAGCAGTTTACCAGATTATAGCAATCAGCCCCAGCATTTT. It codes for CASSLPDYSNQPQHF.

This chain links TRBV10-1 with TRBJ2-5, with TRBD1 identical over 7 bases. V dropped 8 bases and J dropped 3; count of bases not matched to a gene: 9. This CDR3 has 14 residues. Germline V lookup: CDR1 WNHNN, CDR2 SYGVQD (reference sequence). The CDR3 protein is CASSSSGTEETQYF. CDR3 in DNA: TGCGCCAGCTCATCGTCGGGGACAGAAGAGACCCAGTACTTC.

This chain joins TRBV14 and TRBJ1-3; no definite D call. CDR1 and CDR2 from the germline V gene are SGHDN and FVKESK. The CDR3 consists of 14 residues. V dropped 3 bases and J dropped 0 bases, with 6 bases sitting between them. The CDR3 nucleotides read TGTGCCAGCAGCCAGCGGAACTCTGGAAACACCATATATTTT. Protein sequence: CASSQRNSGNTIYF.

This clone has a handful of counts. The chain recombines TRBV9 with TRBJ2-7; perhaps TRBD2 as D (5 bases). The germline V gene has CDR1 SGDLS and CDR2 YYNGEE. Trimming shortened V by 4 bases and J by 4 bases, and 12 bases separated the two germline ends. CDR3 length: 13 amino acids. In DNA, the CDR3 is TGTGCCAGCAGCCCCCCAACGGGGTACGAGCAGTACTTC. Translation: CASSPPTGYEQYF. The complete variable domain, with remaining parts taken from reference TRBV9 and TRBJ2-7, reads DSGVTQTPKHLITATGQRVTLRCSPRSGDLSVYWYQQSLDQGLQFLIQYYNGEERAKGNILERFSAQQFPDLHSELNLSSLELGDSALYFCASSPPTGYEQYFGPGTRLTVT.

This rearrangement joins TRBV29-1 to TRBJ1-1; perhaps TRBD1 as D (5 bases). This CDR3 has 12 residues. Germline V gives CDR1 SQVTM, CDR2 ANQGSEA. The V and J ends lost 6 bases and 0 bases respectively, with 8 bases between them. CDR3 DNA: TGCAGCGTGACACAGGTGAACACTGAAGCTTTCTTT. Protein: CSVTQVNTEAFF.

This clone was recorded a few times. J is TRBJ1-2 and V is TRBV15, with a tentative D call TRBD1 (6 bases). From germline, CDR1 is LNHNV and CDR2 YYDKDF (reference sequence). The CDR3 runs to 14 residues. The germline V and J ends were trimmed by 5 bases and 4 bases, with 14 bases remaining between them. Here the CDR3 DNA reads TGTGCCACCAGCGCAGACCGGGACATCTATGGCTACACCTTC. This gives the protein CATSADRDIYGYTF.

The count of this clone is one. Within the sample, other DNA sequences also encode this same CDR3. The chain uses TRBV5-1 and TRBJ1-1, with 7 bases fitting TRBD1. Germline loops: CDR1 SGHRS, CDR2 YFSETQ. Germline trimming cut 4 bases from V and 4 bases from J; bases unmatched to any gene: 4. The CDR3 length is 13 residues. CDR3 nucleotides: TGCGCCAGCAGCCTGGGACAGAGCACTGAAGCTTTCTTT. Translation: CASSLGQSTEAFF.

The CDR3 sequence is CATSRDVGGLNQPQHF. The CDR3 DNA reads as TGTGCCACCAGCAGAGACGTGGGGGGGCTAAATCAGCCCCAGCATTTT. This chain connects TRBV15 to TRBJ1-5; perhaps TRBD1 as D (6 bases). Trimming took 0 bases from V and 4 from J, leaving 13 bases between them. Per the germline V gene, CDR1 is LNHNV and CDR2 is YYDKDF (reference sequence). This CDR3 is 16 amino acids long.

In its sample, this clone was seen a few times. The chain couples TRBV7-7 to TRBJ2-5; D is unclear. Germline CDR1 and CDR2: SSHAT and FNYEAQ (reference sequence). This CDR3 has 15 amino acids. V dropped 5 bases and J dropped 2 bases, with 15 bases sitting between them. CDR3 amino acids: CASSPTLREQETQYF. The DNA for the CDR3 is TGTGCCAGCAGCCCCACCTTGCGCGAACAAGAGACCCAGTACTTC.

This chain joins TRBV11-3 and TRBJ2-5; a weak D match, TRBD1 (6 bases). From germline, CDR1 is SGHNT and CDR2 YENEEA. With 1 base removed from V and 3 bases from J, the gap between germline ends came to 12 bases. This CDR3 region has 15 residues. CDR3 bases: TGTGCCAGCAGCTTAGGAATTGGGGGCGAAGAGACCCAGTACTTC. Encoded protein: CASSLGIGGEETQYF.

This clone was counted once. This chain joins TRBV11-2 and TRBJ2-7; 12 bases agree with TRBD1. Germline lookup yields CDR1 SGHAT and CDR2 FQNNGV. The trim removed 5 bases at V and 6 bases at J, leaving 20 bases unmatched. The CDR3 consists of 19 residues. The CDR3 sequence is CASSPHGDRGLRLPTEQYF. CDR3 DNA: TGTGCCAGCAGCCCCCACGGGGACAGGGGGCTCCGCCTTCCTACCGAGCAGTACTTC. The variable domain in full, completed from reference TRBV11-2 and TRBJ2-7, reads EAGVAQSPRYKIIEKRQSVAFWCNPISGHATLYWYQQILGQGPKLLIQFQNNGVVDDSQLPKDRFSAERLKGVDSTLKIQPAKLEDSAVYLCASSPHGDRGLRLPTEQYFGPGTRLTVT.

Written as DNA, the CDR3 is TGTGCCTGGAGTCCAAGGGGACAGTTAGCTAACTATGGCTACACCTTC. It specifies CAWSPRGQLANYGYTF. The V and J genes are TRBV30 and TRBJ1-2; 7 bases agree with TRBD1. Per the germline V gene, CDR1 is GTSNPN and CDR2 is SVGIG (reference sequence). The CDR3 spans 16 residues. The J segment lost 0 bases and the V segment lost 2 bases, leaving 9 bases of the junction unmatched. The full variable domain, its missing parts supplied by reference TRBV30 and TRBJ1-2, is SQTIHQWPATLVQPVGSPLSLECTVEGTSNPNLYWYRQAAGRGLQLLFYSVGIGQISSEVPQNLSASRPQDRQFILSSKKLLLSDSGFYLCAWSPRGQLANYGYTFGSGTRLTVV.

This chain connects TRBV9 to TRBJ2-7; 8 bases fit TRBD1. Looked up from germline, CDR1 is SGDLS and CDR2 is YYNGEE. The CDR3 loop spans 15 amino acids. V dropped 4 bases and J dropped 0; count of bases not matched to a gene: 6. CDR3 region: CASSTRDRSSYEQYF. CDR3 coding DNA: TGTGCCAGCAGCACCCGGGACAGGAGCTCCTACGAGCAGTACTTC. The complete variable domain, with remaining parts taken from reference TRBV9 and TRBJ2-7, reads DSGVTQTPKHLITATGQRVTLRCSPRSGDLSVYWYQQSLDQGLQFLIQYYNGEERAKGNILERFSAQQFPDLHSELNLSSLELGDSALYFCASSTRDRSSYEQYFGPGTRLTVT.

The chain uses TRBV6-1 and TRBJ1-1; D call uncertain. The CDR3 extends over 14 amino acids. Looked up from germline, CDR1 is MNHNS and CDR2 is SASEGT. V was shortened by 1 base and J by 4 bases, with 10 bases between the two germline ends. Here the CDR3 reads CASSEERGGTEAFF. CDR3 bases: TGTGCCAGCAGTGAAGAGCGCGGAGGCACTGAAGCTTTCTTT.

The rearrangement links TRBV24-1 to TRBJ1-1; the D gene is possibly TRBD1 (6 bases). Germline CDR1 and CDR2: KGHDR and SFDVKD. The CDR3 totals 15 residues. The V end was cut by 0 bases, the J end by 3 bases, with 10 bases between. CDR3 amino acids: CATSDLHRAHTEAFF. CDR3 coding DNA: TGTGCCACCAGTGATTTGCACAGGGCCCACACTGAAGCTTTCTTT.